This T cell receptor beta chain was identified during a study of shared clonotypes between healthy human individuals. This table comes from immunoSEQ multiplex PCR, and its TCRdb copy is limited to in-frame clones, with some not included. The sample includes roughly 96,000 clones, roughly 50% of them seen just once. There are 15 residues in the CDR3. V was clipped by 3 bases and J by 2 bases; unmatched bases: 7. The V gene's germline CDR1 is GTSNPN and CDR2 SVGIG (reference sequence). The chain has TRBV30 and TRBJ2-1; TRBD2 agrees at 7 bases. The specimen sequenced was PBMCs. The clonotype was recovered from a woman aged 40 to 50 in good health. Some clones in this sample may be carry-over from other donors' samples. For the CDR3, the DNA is TGTGCCTGGAGCCAAACTAGCGAAACCTACAATGAGCAGTTCTTC. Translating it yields CAWSQTSETYNEQFF.